The 27 T cell receptor beta chains in this list originate from one sample, sequenced in a study of cytomegalovirus exposure and HLA in healthy donors. Clones were sequenced by immunoSEQ multiplex PCR, and TCRdb holds only the in-frame ones, with some missing. The table includes 150,000 or so clones, roughly 87% detected once. The sequencing input was PBMCs. The receptors derive from a woman aged 18-29 years in good health and CMV-seronegative.

The V and J genes are TRBV28 and TRBJ2-3; TRBD2 agrees at 7 bases. The germline V gene has CDR1 MDHEN and CDR2 SYDVKM. V trimming: 3 bases; J trimming: 1 base; junction bases outside the gene matches: 1. The CDR3 is made up of 14 amino acids. DNA of the CDR3: TGTGCCAGCAGTTTGAGCGGGGGCACAGATACGCAGTATTTT. This codes for CASSLSGGTDTQYF.

The V and J genes are TRBV10-3 and TRBJ2-7, with D possibly matching TRBD1 (6 bases). The CDR3 contains 15 residues. V was trimmed by 7 bases and J by 5 bases, leaving 21 bases between them. Germline V gene sequence: CDR1 ENHRY, CDR2 SYGVKD. The DNA of the CDR3 is TGTGCCATCACCCCGGGACACAGGGAATCCAACGAGCAGTACTTC. Protein: CAITPGHRESNEQYF.

The gene calls are TRBV5-4 and TRBJ2-6; D is undetermined. This CDR3 has 16 residues. Germline CDR1 reads SGHNT; CDR2 reads YYREEE (reference sequence). Trimming removed 2 bases from V and 2 bases from J, with 11 bases in between. CDR3 region: CASSLLSSTGANVLTF. In DNA form, the CDR3 reads TGTGCCAGCAGCTTATTGAGTAGCACTGGGGCCAACGTCCTGACTTTC.

The chain joins TRBV29-1 to TRBJ2-6, with D perhaps TRBD2 (6 bases). Trimming took 5 bases from V and 5 from J, leaving 28 bases between them. CDR3 size: 19 residues. Germline V lookup: CDR1 SQVTM, CDR2 ANQGSEA. The CDR3 region has the DNA TGCAGCGTTTTGATATCACTAGCATGCATACAAAGTCGGGCCAACGTCCTGACTTTC. Amino acids: CSVLISLACIQSRANVLTF.

The chain uses TRBV25-1 and TRBJ2-3; the match to TRBD1 covers 7 bases. Trimming cost V 5 bases and J 2 bases; bases outside gene matches: 7. Germline V lookup: CDR1 MGHDK, CDR2 SYGVNS. The CDR3 runs 15 residues. The CDR3 reads CASSTGQRPTDTQYF. The CDR3 coding sequence is TGTGCCAGCAGTACGGGACAGCGACCCACAGATACGCAGTATTTT.

V gene TRBV7-6 combines with J gene TRBJ1-4, with D hard to call. V lost 2 bases to trimming and J lost 0 bases, with 13 bases between them. CDR1 is SGHVS and CDR2 is FNYEAQ in the germline V gene. The CDR3 is 17 amino acids. DNA for the CDR3: TGTGCCAGCAGCTTAATTCCGCAGATCTCAACTAATGAAAAACTGTTTTTT. This gives the protein CASSLIPQISTNEKLFF.

V is TRBV6-1 and J is TRBJ1-6, with 10 bases that match TRBD1. Per the germline V gene, CDR1 is MNHNS and CDR2 is SASEGT. The CDR3 has 14 residues. The V and J ends lost 8 bases and 9 bases, in that order; junction bases with no gene match: 7. As DNA, the CDR3 is TGTGCCAGCGAGAGCTGGGACAGGGGTTCACCCCTCCACTTT. Its translation: CASESWDRGSPLHF.

The rearrangement joins TRBV7-2 to TRBJ2-7, with TRBD2 matching 9 bases. V shed 5 bases and J 6 bases; nucleotides not matched to a gene: 8. The germline V gene has CDR1 SGHTA and CDR2 FQGNSA. The CDR3 is 14 residues long. CDR3 DNA sequence: TGTGCCAGCAGCGTGGGACTAGCCGGTGTCGAGCAGTACTTC. This sequence encodes CASSVGLAGVEQYF.

CDR3 in amino acids: CASSLQGTGFHEQYF. The CDR3 coding sequence is TGTGCCAGCAGCTTACAGGGGACAGGGTTCCACGAGCAGTACTTC. J is TRBJ2-7 and V is TRBV7-8, with 9 bases fitting TRBD1. V shed 2 bases and J 5 bases; nucleotides not matched to a gene: 7. The CDR3 has 15 residues. The germline gives CDR1 SGHVS, CDR2 FQNEAQ.

The chain combines TRBV4-1 with TRBJ2-5; 9 nucleotides agree with TRBD2. The germline V gene encodes CDR1 MGHRA and CDR2 YSYEKL. The trim removed 4 bases at V and 4 bases at J, leaving 10 bases unmatched. CDR3 length equals 16 residues. This chain's CDR3 is CASSLEGLAYRETQYF. The CDR3 bases are TGCGCCAGCAGCCTCGAGGGACTAGCTTACCGAGAGACCCAGTACTTC.

This chain links TRBV15 with TRBJ2-5; 9 bases line up with TRBD2. The CDR3 is made up of 15 amino acids. J was trimmed by 4 bases and V by 0 bases; bases with no gene match: 3. The germline CDR1 and CDR2 sequences are LNHNV and YYDKDF (reference sequence). This CDR3 reads CATSREGLAVETQYF. DNA for the CDR3: TGTGCCACCAGCAGAGAGGGACTAGCCGTAGAGACCCAGTACTTC.

This chain uses TRBV5-1 with TRBJ2-5; a possible D gene is TRBD1 (6 bases). The ends were cut back, 1 base at V and 2 bases at J, with 24 bases in the middle. Germline V CDR1 and CDR2: SGHRS, YFSETQ. The CDR3 loop spans 19 amino acids. The CDR3 sequence: CASSLTPGVFDLGQETQYF. DNA for the CDR3: TGCGCCAGCAGCTTGACCCCAGGGGTATTCGATTTGGGGCAAGAGACCCAGTACTTC. The variable domain in full, completed from reference TRBV5-1 and TRBJ2-5, reads KAGVTQTPRYLIKTRGQQVTLSCSPISGHRSVSWYQQTPGQGLQFLFEYFSETQRNKGNFPGRFSGRQFSNSRSEMNVSTLELGDSALYLCASSLTPGVFDLGQETQYFGPGTRLLVL.

This clone was seen once. The chain couples TRBV11-2 to TRBJ1-1; TRBD1 aligns across 8 bases. The CDR3 runs to 16 residues. J was trimmed by 1 base and V by 4 bases; bases with no gene match: 8. Germline V gene sequence: CDR1 SGHAT, CDR2 FQNNGV. CDR3 protein: CASSSPRTGRNTEAFF. CDR3 nucleotide sequence: TGTGCCAGCAGCTCGCCCAGGACAGGGAGGAACACTGAAGCTTTCTTT.

The gene calls are TRBV6-5 and TRBJ1-5; a possible D gene is TRBD1 (5 bases). Trimming took 6 bases from V and 4 from J, leaving 13 bases between them. The CDR3 extends over 14 amino acids. Germline CDR1 and CDR2: MNHEY and SVGAGI. The CDR3 DNA follows: TGTGCCAGCAGACTTTCAGGGATTAATCAGCCCCAGCATTTT. Translated, it gives CASRLSGINQPQHF.

The chain recombines TRBV13 with TRBJ1-6, with a tentative D call TRBD1 (5 bases). V was trimmed by 5 bases and J by 6 bases, leaving 17 bases between them. The germline V gene has CDR1 PRHDT and CDR2 FYEKMQ (reference sequence). The CDR3 loop spans 16 amino acids. CDR3 sequence (DNA): TGTGCCAGCAGCCTTTTGACCCAGGGTTCTAATTCACCCCTCCACTTT. It encodes CASSLLTQGSNSPLHF.

The rearrangement uses TRBV29-1 and TRBJ1-1; possibly TRBD1 for D (5 bases). With 7 bases removed from V and 0 bases from J, the gap between germline ends came to 24 bases. Per the germline V gene, CDR1 is SQVTM and CDR2 is ANQGSEA. The CDR3 spans 17 residues. The CDR3 DNA reads TGCAGCGCGACCTGGGCCGGGGGTGGATCAATGAACACTGAAGCTTTCTTT. Protein product: CSATWAGGGSMNTEAFF.

The V call is TRBV6-5, the J call TRBJ1-2; tentatively, D is TRBD1 (5 bases). Trimming took 6 bases from V and 2 from J, leaving 13 bases between them. The CDR3 spans 14 residues. Looked up from germline, CDR1 is MNHEY and CDR2 is SVGAGI. CDR3 amino acids: CASSYDSLNYGYTF. CDR3 DNA sequence: TGTGCCAGCAGCTACGACAGCCTGAACTATGGCTACACCTTC.

V gene TRBV29-1 combines with J gene TRBJ1-2, with 8 bases lining up with TRBD1. This CDR3 has 12 residues. Trimming cost V 1 base and J 6 bases; bases outside gene matches: 1. The V gene's germline CDR1 is SQVTM and CDR2 ANQGSEA. In DNA form, the CDR3 reads TGCAGCGTTGAAGGGACAGGGCATGGCTACACCTTC. Its translation: CSVEGTGHGYTF. The full variable domain, rest sourced from reference TRBV29-1 and TRBJ1-2, is SAVISQKPSRDICQRGTSLTIQCQVDSQVTMMFWYRQQPGQSLTLIATANQGSEATYESGFVIDKFPISRPNLTFSTLTVSNMSPEDSSIYLCSVEGTGHGYTFGSGTRLTVV.

This chain links TRBV9 with TRBJ1-1; weak D call: TRBD1 (6 bases). The CDR3 sequence is 16 residues long. The germline V gene has CDR1 SGDLS and CDR2 YYNGEE. V lost 0 bases and J 3 bases, leaving 15 bases between the germline ends. In DNA, the CDR3 is TGTGCCAGCAGCGTAGTTTCAGGGGCGTTCGACACTGAAGCTTTCTTT. Translating it yields CASSVVSGAFDTEAFF.

The V and J genes are TRBV27 and TRBJ1-1, with D possibly being TRBD1 (5 bases). V dropped 2 bases and J dropped 8 bases, with 9 bases sitting between them. CDR1 is MNHEY and CDR2 is SMNVEV in the germline V gene (reference sequence). The CDR3 is 12 residues long. CDR3 protein: CASSLGQGEAFF. For the CDR3, the DNA is TGTGCCAGCAGTTTAGGGCAGGGCGAAGCTTTCTTT.

The chain couples TRBV11-3 to TRBJ1-1; TRBD1 matches 7 bases. This CDR3 region has 14 residues. Germline V CDR1 and CDR2: SGHNT, YENEEA. V shed 5 bases and J 3 bases; nucleotides not matched to a gene: 6. The CDR3 DNA reads as TGTGCCAGCAGCCTAAGAACAGGGGACACTGAAGCTTTCTTT. This gives the protein CASSLRTGDTEAFF. The full variable domain, its missing parts supplied by reference TRBV11-3 and TRBJ1-1, is EAGVVQSPRYKIIEKKQPVAFWCNPISGHNTLYWYLQNLGQGPELLIRYENEEAVDDSQLPKDRFSAERLKGVDSTLKIQPAELGDSAVYLCASSLRTGDTEAFFGQGTRLTVV.

On this clone itself: Germline is not matched at one junction end, which may reflect a read error. The chain carries TRBV18 and TRBJ2-7; 9 positions agree with TRBD1. CDR3 length equals 14 residues. CDR1 KGHSH and CDR2 LQKENI come from the germline V gene. CDR3 in amino acids: CASSPQGAGYEQYF. CDR3 coding DNA: TGTGCCAGCTCCCCACAGGGGGCGGGGTACGAGCAGTACTTC.

This sequence joins TRBV5-5 and TRBJ1-5; a weak D match, TRBD1 (6 bases). V gave up 4 bases and J gave up 7 bases, with 18 bases separating them. The CDR3 runs 15 residues. CDR1 is SGHKS, CDR2 YYEKEE, per germline (reference sequence). The CDR3 sequence: CASSPTVGGRQPQHF. In nucleotides, the CDR3 is TGTGCCAGCAGCCCGACGGTGGGGGGGCGACAGCCCCAGCATTTT.

This chain joins TRBV7-9 and TRBJ2-7; D possibly corresponds to TRBD2 (5 bases). Germline V CDR1 and CDR2: SEHNR, FQNEAQ (reference sequence). The germline V and J ends were trimmed by 1 base and 2 bases, with 6 bases remaining between them. The CDR3 contains 13 residues. The chain's CDR3 is CASSLGEPYEQYF. In DNA, the CDR3 is TGTGCCAGCAGCTTAGGGGAGCCCTACGAGCAGTACTTC.

The chain combines TRBV6-6 with TRBJ1-4; 8 positions match TRBD1. This CDR3 spans 14 amino acids. From germline, CDR1 is MNHNY and CDR2 SVGAGI (reference sequence). V lost 2 bases to trimming and J lost 8 bases; unmatched junction nucleotides: 4. As DNA, the CDR3 is TGTGCCAGCAGTTACGGACAGGGCTGGGAAAAACTGTTTTTT. It encodes CASSYGQGWEKLFF.

This chain uses TRBV5-6 with TRBJ1-5; the D is unclear. CDR3 length equals 12 residues. Germline lookup yields CDR1 SGHDT and CDR2 YYEEEE. The ends were cut back, 4 bases at V and 4 bases at J, with 6 bases in the middle. CDR3 sequence: CASSARNQPQHF. CDR3 DNA: TGTGCCAGCAGCGCGAGAAATCAGCCCCAGCATTTT. Variable domain in full (rest from reference TRBV5-6 and TRBJ1-5): DAGVTQSPTHLIKTRGQQVTLRCSPKSGHDTVSWYQQALGQGPQFIFQYYEEEERQRGNFPDRFSGHQFPNYSSELNVNALLLGDSALYLCASSARNQPQHFGDGTRLSIL.

The chain recombines TRBV6-1 with TRBJ2-7; 7 bases are a match to TRBD2. Trimming at V came to 6 bases and at J to 0 bases, leaving 8 bases not matched to a gene. The CDR3 is 15 amino acids. Germline V CDR1 and CDR2: MNHNS, SASEGT. CDR3 region: CASRGGEGSSYEQYF. DNA for the CDR3: TGTGCCAGCAGAGGAGGGGAGGGGTCCTCCTACGAGCAGTACTTC.